These 9 T cell receptor beta chains originate from one sample sequenced in a study of Graves' ophthalmopathy and Graves' hyperthyroidism (dated by TCRdb to the late 2010s). The run used an Illumina HiSeq 2000. For repertoire sequencing, TCR beta CDR3 regions were amplified from RNA transcripts. The first round was an RT-PCR using HTBI primers with the Qiagen OneStep RT-PCR kit, and this first round was followed by a second-round multiplex PCR, then size selection and purification. TCRdb's own reprocessing of the public reads used fastp at Q25 and MiXCR and kept productive beta chains. A single entry per CDR3 protein holds the most common genes and DNA from its merged rows. This sample has approximately 1.2 million distinct CDR3 sequences in its table, and about 38% of those were observed once. Jointly, the top ten make up roughly 11% of the sample. Sequencing was done on a sample of peripheral blood or thyroid tissue (not recorded which). The receptors stem from an adult man with Graves' hyperthyroidism.

Only one count was recorded for this clonotype. A much larger clone differs from this one at a single base, so this may be a read error. The chain recombines TRBV5-1 with TRBJ1-3; D remains unclear. Germline V gene data show CDR1 as SGHRS and CDR2 as YFSETQ. The CDR3 is made up of 16 amino acids. The V end was cut by 4 bases, the J end by 2 bases, with 16 bases between. The CDR3 DNA sequence: TGCGCCAGCAGCCGGGTACTCGGGCAGACTGGAAACACCATATATTTT. Translating it yields CASSRVLGQTGNTIYF.

In this sample, this clonotype turned up a few times. V gene TRBV2 combines with J gene TRBJ2-1; no firm D call. V shed 1 base and J shed 6 bases, with 13 bases lying between them. Germline CDR1 SNHLY, CDR2 FYNNEI. The CDR3 contains 15 residues. The CDR3 is CASSEVADGTNEQFF. CDR3 sequence (DNA): TGTGCCAGCAGTGAAGTCGCTGATGGAACCAATGAGCAGTTCTTC.

This clonotype has ten or more counts. The V and J genes are TRBV5-1 and TRBJ2-5; D perhaps matches TRBD2 (6 bases). V shed 9 bases and J shed 5 bases, with 11 bases lying between them. CDR1 is SGHRS, CDR2 YFSETQ, per germline. This CDR3 has 11 amino acids. This chain's CDR3 is CANPRGETQYF. The CDR3 DNA reads as TGCGCCAACCCGCGGGGTGAGACCCAGTACTTC.

This clonotype was seen at least ten times. The chain couples TRBV7-8 to TRBJ2-5; D is ambiguous. Germline V lookup: CDR1 SGHVS, CDR2 FQNEAQ. The CDR3 consists of 15 residues. Trimming cost V 4 bases and J 9 bases, with 21 bases left between them. The DNA for the CDR3 is TGTGCCAGCAGCTCCTTCTTACAGATGACCGCGGCCCAGTACTTC. Translation gives CASSSFLQMTAAQYF.

This clonotype was seen repeatedly, ten times or more. The chain has TRBV11-2 and TRBJ2-5; the match to TRBD2 covers 8 bases. The CDR3 consists of 17 residues. With V trimmed by 5 bases and J by 4 bases, 15 bases remained unmatched. Germline CDR1 SGHAT, CDR2 FQNNGV. Here the CDR3 reads CASSNYPLAGQGETQYF. CDR3 bases: TGTGCCAGCAGCAATTACCCCCTAGCGGGCCAAGGAGAGACCCAGTACTTC.

This chain uses TRBV7-9 with TRBJ1-1, with D possibly matching TRBD1 (5 bases). CDR3 size: 16 residues. Trimming cost V 3 bases and J 1 base, with 15 bases left between them. Germline CDR1 is SEHNR and CDR2 is FQNEAQ (reference sequence). The CDR3 sequence: CASSFTVRRGNTEAFF. The CDR3 DNA reads as TGTGCCAGCAGCTTCACGGTGAGGAGGGGGAACACTGAAGCTTTCTTT.

Here the CDR3 DNA reads TGTGCCAGCAGCTTTTCAGGGTCCGATGAAAAACTGTTTTTT. It yields the protein CASSFSGSDEKLFF. The chain employs TRBV2 and TRBJ1-4, with a possible D match to TRBD1 (5 bases). Germline V lookup: CDR1 SNHLY, CDR2 FYNNEI. The ends were cut back, 6 bases at V and 6 bases at J, with 14 bases in the middle. There are 14 residues in the CDR3.

The CDR3: CASSATGRLETQYF. For the CDR3, the DNA is TGTGCCAGCAGTGCAACCGGGAGGCTGGAGACCCAGTACTTC. V usage is TRBV7-8 and J usage is TRBJ2-5; 7 nucleotides align to TRBD2. CDR1 is SGHVS and CDR2 is FQNEAQ in the germline V gene. Losses at the gene ends were 6 bases for V and 5 bases for J; bases not matched to a gene: 9. The CDR3 runs 14 residues.

Note on this clonotype: Possible read error: a much larger clone is one base away. This sequence joins TRBV7-9 and TRBJ2-7; 11 nucleotides agree with TRBD1. Germline trimming cut 5 bases from V and 9 bases from J; bases unmatched to any gene: 12. The germline gives CDR1 SEHNR, CDR2 FQNEAQ (reference sequence). The CDR3 has 15 residues. CDR3 sequence reads: CASSGQGAFTDAQYF. CDR3 bases: TGTGCCAGCAGCGGACAGGGGGCGTTCACGGATGCGCAGTACTTC. Full variable domain (remainder filled in from reference TRBV7-9 and TRBJ2-7): DTGVSQNPRHKITKRGQNVTFRCDPISEHNRLYWYRQTLGQGPEFLTYFQNEAQLEKSRLLSDRFSAERPKGSFSTLEIQRTEQGDSAMYLCASSGQGAFTDAQYFGPGTRLTVT.